The entry below gives a single T cell receptor beta chain sequence along with its context. Its specific antigen is unknown. It has no much larger one-base neighbor in the sample; base qualities were not kept. The record originates from a study of post-analysis software for immune sequencing data (dated by TCRdb to between 2014 and 2017). With respect to the entire study: Disease courses on record covered relapsing-remitting, secondary progressive and progressive-relapsing multiple sclerosis, though some patients had no subtype annotation. A subset of samples was prepared in parallel using single-end sample barcoding, then pooled and co-amplified after Illumina adapter ligation. The patient repertoires were set against eleven to twelve previously published healthy control repertoires from donors whose ages ranged from roughly 6 to 26 years. General conclusions and limits of the study: Normalized Chao1 diversity was significantly lower in multiple sclerosis patients than controls, suggesting substantial peripheral T-cell clonal expansion. The multiple sclerosis patient group was slightly younger than the control group. When samples were clustered directly using the F measure, samples prepared in the same batch co-clustered strongly, which prompted a batch-effect correction.

TCR beta repertoires were profiled from peripheral blood of 10 to 15 young patients with multiple sclerosis to demonstrate the VDJtools post-analysis software. Multiple sclerosis patients were children and adolescents aged roughly 6 to 16 years. To prepare the library, PCR was applied. TCRdb shows the sequencer as Illumina HiSeq 2500. To reduce PCR and sequencing biases, unique molecular identifiers were incorporated into the TCR beta cDNA libraries. Per 1 to 10 million input T cells, 500,000 or so cDNA molecules were obtained, such that each molecule approximated one T cell. The same protocol used for the earlier healthy control dataset was applied to prepare and sequence the patient libraries. Samples belonging to the same batch were prepared together, multiplexed and sequenced on a shared HiSeq lane. The study's own analysis went as follows. Raw barcoded reads were processed with MIGEC, discarding single-read molecular identifier groups before consensus assembly and CDR3 extraction. Clonotype tables were post-analysed with VDJtools, and diversity was normalized by down-sampling all datasets to the smallest sample size. In repertoire overlap clustering, CDR3 amino acid sequences, but not nucleotide sequences, were matched to correct batch-related cross-sample contamination. TCRdb trimmed the raw reads at Q25, called clones with MiXCR and kept productive beta chains. Records with the same CDR3 protein are collapsed into one entry carrying the most frequent genes and DNA. None of the V and J calls come from the authors' own analysis; TCRdb made them. The sample table shows roughly 600,000 distinct CDR3 sequences, and roughly two fifths are seen once. Of the sample, under 2% is held by the ten largest clones.

The receptor comes from a girl aged 5-17 years with multiple sclerosis. Material for sequencing was blood.

CDR3 reads: CASSYSSSGTDTQYF. The DNA sequence is TGTGCCAGCAGTTACTCGAGTTCCGGGACAGATACGCAGTATTTT. This chain is built from TRBV6-5 and TRBJ2-3, with no confidently assigned D gene. From cysteine to phenylalanine, the CDR3 is 15 amino acids long. Only the CDR3 DNA is retained, 45 bases long and in frame from the first base. Per the germline V gene, MNHEY is the CDR1 and SVGAGI is the CDR2. Between the V and J ends, shortened by 0 bases and 3 bases respectively, the junction contains 10 bases.